This is a list of T cell receptor beta chains from one sample in a study of PD-1 blockade in classical Hodgkin lymphoma. Profiling relied on immunoSEQ multiplex PCR, and the TCRdb table lists in-frame clones only, not all of them. The repertoire holds about 93,000 clones, roughly 78% seen once, with just under 9.5% in the top ten. Sequenced here: peripheral blood mononuclear cells (PBMCs), sampled before the fourth cycle of nivolumab. Receptors originate from a human donor with classical Hodgkin lymphoma. CDR3s include the opening cysteine and the closing phenylalanine or tryptophan. Expanded clones get a size class; other rows say once, few or many, or leave the size out.

V,J,size,CDR3
TRBV9,TRBJ2-5,-,CASSVDPADETQYF
TRBV19,TRBJ2-4,-,CASSMRVSRTGAKNIQYF
TRBV10-3,TRBJ1-4,-,CAIRDRVREKLFF
TRBV6-5,TRBJ2-3,-,CASSYDGNTQYF
TRBV6-5,TRBJ2-1,-,CASSYSTGGPSDEQFF
TRBV18,TRBJ1-1,-,CASSPNHGGARTEAFF
TRBV6-5,TRBJ1-2,-,CASTRTGREGGYTF
TRBV18,TRBJ1-2,-,CASSPTLMTANYGYTF
TRBV7-7,TRBJ2-5,-,CASSLGGGAQIETQYF
TRBV9,TRBJ1-1,-,CASSAMSQGSEAFF
TRBV5-5,TRBJ2-7,once,CASSWDGAYEQYF
TRBV28,TRBJ1-5,-,CASSLFWQGGNQPQHF
TRBV27,TRBJ1-4,-,CASSSGLSTNEKLFF
TRBV30,TRBJ1-5,few,CAWSVSGYQPQHF
TRBV6-5,TRBJ2-7,-,CASSDDRSYEQYF
TRBV19,TRBJ2-5,-,CASSTRLAGDFETQYF
TRBV10-3,TRBJ2-1,-,CAINPSSGEYNEQFF
TRBV7-2,TRBJ2-7,few,CASSLGPSFEQYF
TRBV30,TRBJ1-2,-,CAWLDYGYTF
TRBV15,TRBJ2-5,-,CATSRDLLAGGETQYF
TRBV2,TRBJ1-1,-,CASRMPNMNTEAFF
TRBV19,TRBJ2-1,-,CASSNGGRFDEQFF
TRBV11-2,TRBJ1-2,few,CASSQTVESGRSYGYTF
TRBV4-2,TRBJ2-7,-,CASSQGEGGFTYEQYF
TRBV7-2,TRBJ2-7,-,CASSSLAGAYEQYF
TRBV7-6,TRBJ2-7,once,CASSLGPWGSYEQYF
TRBV7-9,TRBJ1-5,once,CASSDDRGSNQPQHF
TRBV2,TRBJ2-3,few,CASRTGGTDTQYF
TRBV29-1,TRBJ2-1,few,CSALGDNEQFF
TRBV5-8,TRBJ2-3,-,CASSLGGTPSTDTQYF
TRBV27,TRBJ2-5,few,CASSPWLVGGANQETQYF
TRBV11-2,TRBJ1-1,-,CASSLVSGGMNTEAFF
TRBV9,TRBJ2-5,once,CASSVGGDALGETQYF
TRBV18,TRBJ1-2,-,CASSPKTGDGYTF
TRBV11-1,TRBJ1-5,-,CASSPGQGNQPQHF
TRBV28,TRBJ1-1,-,CASSPWGPRTEAFF
TRBV4-1,TRBJ1-4,-,CASSQYRATNEKLFF
TRBV10-3,TRBJ2-3,-,CAISEKVADTQYF
TRBV5-6,TRBJ2-7,-,CASSLGLAATYEQYF
TRBV5-4,TRBJ1-2,few,CASSWGQSPTLSLGGYTF
TRBV19,TRBJ2-5,-,CASSRGLAGGPGGETQYF
TRBV19,TRBJ1-2,-,CASSIGQGNGYTF
TRBV6-6,TRBJ2-2,-,CATLYTGELFF
TRBV19,TRBJ1-1,-,CASSADTNTEAFF
TRBV23-1,TRBJ1-5,-,CASSRSKGYSNQPQHF
TRBV4-3,TRBJ1-4,-,CASSPTGINEKLFF
TRBV11-3,TRBJ2-2,-,CASSQGLAGVSAGELFF
TRBV6-5,TRBJ1-3,-,CASSYGVGRNTIYF
TRBV19,TRBJ2-1,once,CASSIIGGDEQFF
TRBV2,TRBJ2-2,-,CASREYRAIGELFF